This T cell receptor (beta chain) is drawn from a study of human T cells and chemical hapten exposure. TCRdb ran MiXCR on the RACE reads and lists one entry per CDR3 protein. The table has 150,000 to 200,000 distinct CDR3 sequences, about 25% seen once. The junction had 5 bases not matched to a gene; V was cut back by 2 bases and J by 5 bases. Germline CDR1 and CDR2: SNHLY and FYNNEI. The CDR3 contains 14 residues. Indicated time point: patch test 3, about 24 weeks after DPC sensitization. Regarding treatment: therapeutic diphenylcyclopropenone sensitization with weekly scalp DPC. This sequence originates from a woman aged 40-49 years with alopecia areata. Some clones in this sample may be carry-over from other donors' samples. Specimen: whole blood, collected in connection with sensitization to the hapten diphenylcyclopropenone (DPC). The chain combines TRBV2 with TRBJ2-7, with TRBD1 identical over 8 bases. The CDR3 is CASSEQGASDEQYF. CDR3 DNA sequence: TGTGCCAGCAGTGAACAGGGGGCCTCTGACGAGCAGTACTTC.